Presented here are 5 T cell receptor beta chains from one specimen sequenced in a study of T cell repertoires in cytomegalovirus infection. These TCRs are of unknown antigen specificity. From the reads, TCRdb called clonotypes with MiXCR, one entry per CDR3 protein. Among 750,000 to 900,000 distinct CDR3 sequences, almost 30% were seen once, and the ten largest hold 13%. The specimen was cultured CD8+ T cells from PBMCs, collected from culture after CMV antigen stimulation. Receptors originate from a human donor in good health (CMV status not recorded). Some clones in this sample may be carry-over from other donors' samples.

In its sample, this clonotype was seen many times. The rearrangement uses TRBV12-3 or TRBV12-4 and TRBJ1-2; the D gene is possibly TRBD1 (5 bases). Trimming stripped 5 bases from V and 2 bases from J, with 12 bases between. CDR3 length equals 14 residues. CDR3 nucleotides: TGTGCCAGCAGTCCGGAGGGGAGGAACTATGGCTACACCTTC. Translated, it gives CASSPEGRNYGYTF.

The chain is built from TRBV7-9 and TRBJ1-6, with D possibly being TRBD1 (5 bases). CDR3 length: 14 residues. The V end lost 5 bases, the J end lost 7 bases, and 12 bases lay between the germline ends. Germline V gives CDR1 SEHNR, CDR2 FQNEAQ (reference sequence). The CDR3 sequence is CASSPEGMNSPLHF. CDR3 sequence (DNA): TGTGCCAGCAGCCCCGAGGGGATGAATTCACCCCTCCACTTT.

The chain combines TRBV6-2 or TRBV6-3 with TRBJ1-2; no reliable D call. V was pared by 2 bases and J by 8 bases, with 6 bases between. The CDR3 spans 11 residues. The germline CDR1 and CDR2 sequences are MNHEY and SVGEGT. CDR3 nucleotide sequence: TGTGCCAGCAGTTACCGCACAGGCTACACCTTC. Amino acids: CASSYRTGYTF.

The table lists this clonotype with a few counts. The chain carries TRBV11-1 and TRBJ2-3; TRBD2 matches 7 bases. V lost 0 bases, J lost 4 bases, and 4 bases stayed unmatched. The CDR3 sequence is 15 residues long. The germline V gene encodes CDR1 SGHAT and CDR2 FQDESV (reference sequence). DNA for the CDR3: TGTGCCAGCAGCTTAGCGGGGGGGATGGCAGATACGCAGTATTTT. Translating gives CASSLAGGMADTQYF.

This clonotype was recorded at least ten times. The chain employs TRBV7-8 and TRBJ2-7; D gene unclear. The ends were cut back, 1 base at V and 2 bases at J, with 9 bases in the middle. CDR1 and CDR2 (germline): SGHVS, FQNEAQ. The CDR3 extends over 14 amino acids. The CDR3 sequence is CASSLGGRTYEQYV. The CDR3 DNA follows: TGTGCCAGCAGCTTAGGCGGCAGGACCTACGAGCAGTACGTC.